One sample yielded the 10 T cell receptor beta chains listed below, sequenced in a study of blood T cell repertoires in COVID-19. Clones were read by immunoSEQ multiplex PCR, and TCRdb kept only the in-frame ones, dropping some. The sample lists some 200,000 clones; approximately 84% were seen once. Sample: peripheral blood. Every receptor here comes from a man aged 50 or older with acute or convalescent COVID-19.

The chain joins TRBV19 to TRBJ2-2, with 9 bases matching TRBD1. With 6 bases clipped from V and 7 bases from J, the junction kept 6 bases outside the gene matches. The CDR3 is 14 amino acids. The germline V gene has CDR1 LNHDA and CDR2 SQIVND (reference sequence). The CDR3 spells CASRTGGMGGELFF. CDR3 DNA: TGTGCCAGTAGGACAGGGGGAATGGGCGGGGAGCTGTTTTTT.

The chain is built from TRBV11-3 and TRBJ2-7; the D is unclear. Germline V gene sequence: CDR1 SGHNT, CDR2 YENEEA. There are 13 residues in the CDR3. V was shortened by 0 bases and J by 3 bases, with 6 bases between the two germline ends. CDR3 residues: CASSLERGYEQYF. The CDR3 DNA reads TGTGCCAGCAGCTTAGAACGCGGCTACGAGCAGTACTTC.

The chain has TRBV18 and TRBJ2-3; 9 nucleotides line up with TRBD1. The germline gives CDR1 KGHSH, CDR2 LQKENI. CDR3 length: 15 residues. Germline trimming cut 5 bases from V and 4 bases from J; bases unmatched to any gene: 7. CDR3 amino acids: CASSWTGEGADTQYF. In nucleotides, the CDR3 is TGTGCCAGCTCATGGACAGGGGAGGGCGCAGATACGCAGTATTTT.

V usage is TRBV5-4 and J usage is TRBJ1-1; no reliable D call. The germline gives CDR1 SGHNT, CDR2 YYREEE (reference sequence). The CDR3 consists of 14 residues. The germline V and J ends were trimmed by 3 bases and 1 base, with 10 bases remaining between them. CDR3 nucleotide sequence: TGTGCCAGCAGCTCCGGTGGAGGGAACACTGAAGCTTTCTTT. Its translation: CASSSGGGNTEAFF.

The chain carries TRBV5-1 and TRBJ1-2; TRBD1 might be the D (6 bases). The V end was cut by 4 bases, the J end by 5 bases, with 15 bases between. Germline CDR1 and CDR2: SGHRS and YFSETQ. The CDR3 runs 14 residues. CDR3 region: CASSPTQGIYGYTF. Written as DNA, the CDR3 is TGCGCCAGCAGCCCTACCCAGGGGATTTATGGCTACACCTTC.

The genes are TRBV6-5 and TRBJ2-4; a weak D match, TRBD1 (5 bases). Between the trimmed V and J ends, which lost 4 bases and 3 bases, there was a span of 10 bases. Germline-derived CDR1 and CDR2 are MNHEY and SVGAGI. The CDR3 runs 14 residues. The CDR3 spells CASSSRVLKNIQYF. CDR3 DNA: TGTGCCAGCAGTTCCAGGGTCCTCAAAAACATTCAGTACTTC.

This chain connects TRBV13 to TRBJ2-7, with D unclear. The CDR3 runs 17 residues. V was clipped by 5 bases and J by 4 bases, with 24 bases between them. CDR1 is PRHDT, CDR2 FYEKMQ, per germline (reference sequence). The CDR3 bases are TGTGCCAGCAGCCTCACACACCCTCGGAACAGAGCATACGAGCAGTACTTC. Residues: CASSLTHPRNRAYEQYF.

The chain recombines TRBV20-1 with TRBJ1-2, with 7 bases identical to TRBD1. The junction had 11 bases not matched to a gene; V was cut back by 5 bases and J by 5 bases. The CDR3 loop spans 14 amino acids. The V gene's germline CDR1 is DFQATT and CDR2 SNEGSKA (reference sequence). This chain's CDR3 is CSARELQGRYGYTF. DNA of the CDR3: TGCAGTGCTCGTGAGTTACAGGGGAGATATGGCTACACCTTC.

The V call is TRBV6-5, the J call TRBJ2-3; TRBD2 matches at 11 bases. The CDR3 consists of 15 residues. CDR1 MNHEY and CDR2 SVGAGI come from the germline V gene. Trimming at V came to 8 bases and at J to 2 bases, leaving 6 bases not matched to a gene. The CDR3 loop reads CASRIAGGPTDTQYF. The CDR3 nucleotides are TGTGCCAGCCGCATAGCGGGGGGGCCCACAGATACGCAGTATTTT.

The chain combines TRBV11-1 with TRBJ1-1, with TRBD1 matching 11 bases. In germline, CDR1 is SGHAT, CDR2 FQDESV (reference sequence). V dropped 4 bases and J dropped 11; count of bases not matched to a gene: 15. CDR3 length equals 16 residues. CDR3 sequence (DNA): TGTGCCAGCAGCTCACGTACCGGGACAGGGGGTGGTGAGGCTTTCTTT. Protein sequence: CASSSRTGTGGGEAFF.